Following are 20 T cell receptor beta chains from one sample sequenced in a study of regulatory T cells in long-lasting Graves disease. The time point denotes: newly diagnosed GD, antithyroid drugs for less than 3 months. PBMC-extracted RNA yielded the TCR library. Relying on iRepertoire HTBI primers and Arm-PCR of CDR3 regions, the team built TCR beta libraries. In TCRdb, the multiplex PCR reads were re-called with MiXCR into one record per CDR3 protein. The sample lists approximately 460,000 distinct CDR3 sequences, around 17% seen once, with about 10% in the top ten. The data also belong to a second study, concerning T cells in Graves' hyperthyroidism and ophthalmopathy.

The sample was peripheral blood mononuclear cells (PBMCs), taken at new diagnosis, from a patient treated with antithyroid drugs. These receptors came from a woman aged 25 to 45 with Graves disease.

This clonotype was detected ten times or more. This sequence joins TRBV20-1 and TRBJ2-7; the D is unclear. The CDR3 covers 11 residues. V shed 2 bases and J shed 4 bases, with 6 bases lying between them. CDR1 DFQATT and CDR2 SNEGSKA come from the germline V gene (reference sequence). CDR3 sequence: CSARTAYEQYF. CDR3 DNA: TGCAGTGCTAGAACTGCGTACGAGCAGTACTTC.

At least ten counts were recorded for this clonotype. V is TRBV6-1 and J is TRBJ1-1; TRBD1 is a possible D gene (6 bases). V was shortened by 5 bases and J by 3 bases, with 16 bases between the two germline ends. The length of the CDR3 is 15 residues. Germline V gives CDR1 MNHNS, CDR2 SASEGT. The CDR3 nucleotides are TGTGCCAGCAGTCCGAGTTGGGGGGCTGACACTGAAGCTTTCTTT. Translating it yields CASSPSWGADTEAFF.

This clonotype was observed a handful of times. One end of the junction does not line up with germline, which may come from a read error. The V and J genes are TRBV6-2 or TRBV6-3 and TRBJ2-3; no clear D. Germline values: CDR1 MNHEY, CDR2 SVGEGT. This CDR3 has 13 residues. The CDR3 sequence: CASEDSGWDTLYF. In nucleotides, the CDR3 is TGTGCCAGCGAAGACTCCGGTTGGGATACGCTGTATTTT.

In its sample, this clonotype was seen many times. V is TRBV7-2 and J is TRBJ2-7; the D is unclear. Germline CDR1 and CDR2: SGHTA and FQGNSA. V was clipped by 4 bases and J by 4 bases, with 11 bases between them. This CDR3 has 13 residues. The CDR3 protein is CASSSTYKYEQYF. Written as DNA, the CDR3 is TGTGCCAGCAGCTCAACCTACAAGTACGAGCAGTACTTC.

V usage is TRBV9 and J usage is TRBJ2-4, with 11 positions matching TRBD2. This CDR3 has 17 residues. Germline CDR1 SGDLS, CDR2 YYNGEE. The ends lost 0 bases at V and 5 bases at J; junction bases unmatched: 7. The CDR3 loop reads CASSVEDSGRAQNIQYF. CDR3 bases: TGTGCCAGCAGCGTAGAAGATAGCGGGAGGGCCCAAAACATTCAGTACTTC.

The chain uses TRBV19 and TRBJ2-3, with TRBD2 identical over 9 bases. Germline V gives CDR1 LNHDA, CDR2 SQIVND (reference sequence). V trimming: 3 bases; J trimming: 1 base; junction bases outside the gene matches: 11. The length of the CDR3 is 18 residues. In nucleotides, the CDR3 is TGTGCCAGTAGTATGGTGGCTAGCGGGAACCGTGGCACAGATACGCAGTATTTT. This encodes CASSMVASGNRGTDTQYF.

The CDR3 region has the DNA TGTGCCAGCAGCTTATGGGCTAGCGGTTCCTACGAGCAGTACTTC. This codes for CASSLWASGSYEQYF. The chain couples TRBV7-2 to TRBJ2-7; 7 bases map to TRBD2. Trimming took 2 bases from V and 1 from J; bases not matched to a gene: 5. The length of the CDR3 is 15 residues. The germline V gene has CDR1 SGHTA and CDR2 FQGNSA.

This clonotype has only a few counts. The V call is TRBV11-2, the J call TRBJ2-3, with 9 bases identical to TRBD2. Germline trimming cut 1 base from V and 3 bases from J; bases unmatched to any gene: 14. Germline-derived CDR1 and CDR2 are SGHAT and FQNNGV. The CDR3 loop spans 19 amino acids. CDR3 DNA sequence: TGTGCCAGCAGCTTAGGGGGCGGGAGGGGTTTGGCTTTGACAGATACGCAGTATTTT. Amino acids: CASSLGGGRGLALTDTQYF.

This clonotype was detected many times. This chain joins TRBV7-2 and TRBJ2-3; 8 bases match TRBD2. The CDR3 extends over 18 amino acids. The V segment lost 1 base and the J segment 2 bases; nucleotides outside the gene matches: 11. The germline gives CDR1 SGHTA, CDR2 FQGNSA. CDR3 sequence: CASSLERASGYFTDTQYF. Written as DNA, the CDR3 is TGTGCCAGCAGCTTAGAAAGGGCTAGCGGGTACTTCACAGATACGCAGTATTTT.

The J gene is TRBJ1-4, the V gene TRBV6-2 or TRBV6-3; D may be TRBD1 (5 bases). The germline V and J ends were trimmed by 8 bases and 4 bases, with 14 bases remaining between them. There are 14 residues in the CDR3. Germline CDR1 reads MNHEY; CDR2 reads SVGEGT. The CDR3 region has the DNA TGTGCCAGCGGCCCAGGGTTAGTTAATGAAAAACTGTTTTTT. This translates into CASGPGLVNEKLFF.

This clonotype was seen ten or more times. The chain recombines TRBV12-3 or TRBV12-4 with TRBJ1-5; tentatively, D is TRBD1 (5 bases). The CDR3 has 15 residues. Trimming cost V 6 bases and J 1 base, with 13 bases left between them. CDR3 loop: CASRLSGGSNQPQHF. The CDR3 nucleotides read TGTGCCAGCAGACTCTCCGGGGGGAGCAATCAGCCCCAGCATTTT.

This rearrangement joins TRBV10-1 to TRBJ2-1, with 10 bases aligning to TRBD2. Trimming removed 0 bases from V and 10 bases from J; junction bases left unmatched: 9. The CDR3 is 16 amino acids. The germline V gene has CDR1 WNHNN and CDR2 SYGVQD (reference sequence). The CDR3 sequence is CASSESGLAGVREQFF. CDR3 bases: TGCGCCAGCAGTGAGTCTGGCCTAGCGGGAGTTCGGGAGCAGTTCTTC.

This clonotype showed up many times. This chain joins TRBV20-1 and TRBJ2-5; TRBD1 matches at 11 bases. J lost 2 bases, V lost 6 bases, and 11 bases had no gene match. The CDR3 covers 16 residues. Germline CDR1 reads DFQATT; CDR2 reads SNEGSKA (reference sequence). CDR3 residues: CSALITGTGGQETQYF. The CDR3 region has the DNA TGCAGTGCCTTAATTACCGGGACAGGGGGGCAAGAGACCCAGTACTTC.

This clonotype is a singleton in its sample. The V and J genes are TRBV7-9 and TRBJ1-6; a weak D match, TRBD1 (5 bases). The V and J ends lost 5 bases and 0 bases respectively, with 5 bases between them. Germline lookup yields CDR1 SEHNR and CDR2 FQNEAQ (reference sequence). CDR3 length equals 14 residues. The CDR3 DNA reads TGTGCCAGCAGCAGGGGCTCCTATAATTCACCCCTCCACTTT. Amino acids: CASSRGSYNSPLHF.

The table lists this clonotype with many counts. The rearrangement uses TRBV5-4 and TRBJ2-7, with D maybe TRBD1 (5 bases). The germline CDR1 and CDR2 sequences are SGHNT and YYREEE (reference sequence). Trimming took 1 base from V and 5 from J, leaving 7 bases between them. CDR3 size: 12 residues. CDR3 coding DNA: TGTGCCAGCAGCTTGATGACAGACGAGCAGTACTTC. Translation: CASSLMTDEQYF.

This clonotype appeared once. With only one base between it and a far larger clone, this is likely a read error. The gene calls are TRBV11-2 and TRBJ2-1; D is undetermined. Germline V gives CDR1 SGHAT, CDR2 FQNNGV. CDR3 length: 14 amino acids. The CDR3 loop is CASSLDQRYNAQFF. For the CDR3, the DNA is TGTGCCAGCAGCTTAGACCAGAGATACAATGCGCAGTTCTTC.

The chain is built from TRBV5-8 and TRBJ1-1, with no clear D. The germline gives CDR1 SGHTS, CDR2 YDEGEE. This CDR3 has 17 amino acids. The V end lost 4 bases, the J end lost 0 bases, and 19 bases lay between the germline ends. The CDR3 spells CASSPLWVGIMNTEAFF. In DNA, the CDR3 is TGTGCCAGCAGCCCCTTGTGGGTTGGGATCATGAACACTGAAGCTTTCTTT.

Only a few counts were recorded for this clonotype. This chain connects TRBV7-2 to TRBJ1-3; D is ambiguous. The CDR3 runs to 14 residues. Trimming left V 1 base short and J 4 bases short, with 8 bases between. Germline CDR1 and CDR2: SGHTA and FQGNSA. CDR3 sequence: CASSLVRSGNTIYF. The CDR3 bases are TGTGCCAGCAGCTTAGTGAGGTCCGGAAACACCATATATTTT.

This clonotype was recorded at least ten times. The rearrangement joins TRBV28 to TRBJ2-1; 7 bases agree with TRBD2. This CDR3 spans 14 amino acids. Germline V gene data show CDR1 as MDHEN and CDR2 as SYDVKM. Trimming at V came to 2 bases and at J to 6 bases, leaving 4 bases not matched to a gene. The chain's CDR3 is CASSLAGDSNEQFF. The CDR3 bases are TGTGCCAGCAGTTTAGCGGGAGATTCCAATGAGCAGTTCTTC.

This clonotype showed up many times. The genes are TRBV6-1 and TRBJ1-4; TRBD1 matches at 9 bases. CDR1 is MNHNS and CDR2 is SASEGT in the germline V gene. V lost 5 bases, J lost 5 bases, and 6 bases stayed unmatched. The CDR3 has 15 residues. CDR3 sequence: CASSNTGQGNEKLFF. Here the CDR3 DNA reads TGTGCCAGCAGTAACACGGGACAGGGAAATGAAAAACTGTTTTTT.